Below are 8 T cell receptor beta chains sequenced from a single sample in a study of T cell responses to AZD1222 COVID-19 vaccine. Sequencing was performed with immunoSEQ multiplex PCR; in TCRdb, only in-frame clones are kept and a portion is missing. The sample consists of around 150,000 clones, under 95% of them appearing once. The sample consisted of peripheral blood, taken 28 days after the second AZD1222 dose. These TCRs come from an adult who received the AZD1222 COVID-19 vaccine.

The gene calls are TRBV18 and TRBJ1-1; D might be TRBD1 (6 bases). The V end was cut by 3 bases, the J end by 4 bases, with 15 bases between. CDR3 length: 15 amino acids. Germline-derived CDR1 and CDR2 are KGHSH and LQKENI. CDR3 DNA sequence: TGTGCCAGCTCACCTCGGCGGACAGTGGGCACTGAAGCTTTCTTT. Translating gives CASSPRRTVGTEAFF.

This clone was observed a single time. Here the CDR3 reads CSVGQGGYTF. The CDR3 bases are TGCAGCGTTGGACAGGGCGGCTACACCTTC. This chain connects TRBV29-1 to TRBJ1-2, with 7 bases that match TRBD1. Germline CDR1 reads SQVTM; CDR2 reads ANQGSEA. CDR3 length equals 10 residues. The V segment lost 4 bases and the J segment 8 bases; nucleotides outside the gene matches: 1.

The V call is TRBV10-3, the J call TRBJ1-5; 7 bases line up with TRBD1. Germline CDR1 is ENHRY and CDR2 is SYGVKD. J gave up 7 bases and V 2 bases, and 5 bases lay outside the gene matches. CDR3 length equals 14 residues. This CDR3 reads CAISEGTGVQPQHF. The DNA of the CDR3 is TGTGCCATCAGTGAGGGAACAGGGGTACAGCCCCAGCATTTT.

V gene TRBV5-1 combines with J gene TRBJ1-2; D remains unclear. The germline CDR1 and CDR2 sequences are SGHRS and YFSETQ. The CDR3 contains 15 residues. V was cut by 0 bases and J by 4 bases, with 13 bases left in between. CDR3 sequence: CASSLGSGRGYGYTF. CDR3 sequence (DNA): TGCGCCAGCAGCTTGGGGAGCGGGCGAGGCTATGGCTACACCTTC. Supplemented by reference TRBV5-1 and TRBJ1-2, the full variable domain reads KAGVTQTPRYLIKTRGQQVTLSCSPISGHRSVSWYQQTPGQGLQFLFEYFSETQRNKGNFPGRFSGRQFSNSRSEMNVSTLELGDSALYLCASSLGSGRGYGYTFGSGTRLTVV.

This clone is a singleton in its sample. The gene calls are TRBV24-1 and TRBJ1-2; the D is unclear. The V gene lost 4 bases and the J gene lost 6 bases, with 14 bases spanning the gap. The CDR3 totals 14 residues. Germline V CDR1 and CDR2: KGHDR, SFDVKD. CDR3 bases: TGTGCCACCAGTGACTCGACTCGAGACGATGGCTACACCTTC. Translation: CATSDSTRDDGYTF.

This clone was detected only a few times. CDR3 coding DNA: TGTGCCAGCAGTGAAATACAGTCCTACGAGCAGTACTTC. This gives the protein CASSEIQSYEQYF. The chain employs TRBV25-1 and TRBJ2-7; D uncertain. V lost 2 bases and J 1 base, leaving 6 bases between the germline ends. Per germline, CDR1 MGHDK and CDR2 SYGVNS. This CDR3 comprises 13 residues.

The chain employs TRBV11-2 and TRBJ1-5, with 8 bases that match TRBD1. Per germline, CDR1 SGHAT and CDR2 FQNNGV. The V and J ends lost 1 base and 11 bases, in that order; junction bases with no gene match: 4. This CDR3 comprises 13 residues. CDR3 sequence: CASSLVRGQAQHF. CDR3 sequence (DNA): TGTGCCAGCAGCTTAGTCAGGGGGCAGGCCCAGCATTTT.

V and J are TRBV7-9 and TRBJ1-1; D gene unclear. The CDR3 spans 13 residues. CDR1 SEHNR and CDR2 FQNEAQ come from the germline V gene (reference sequence). V lost 8 bases, J lost 5 bases, and 15 bases lay in between. CDR3 bases: TGTGCCAGCGCAGATTTTGGGCGGACTGAAGCTTTCTTT. It encodes CASADFGRTEAFF.